One and the same sample provided the 17 T cell receptor beta chains below, sequenced in a study of shared clonotypes between healthy human individuals. Naive CD8 populations comprised CD45RO-negative cells positively selected for CCR7, excluding terminally differentiated effector memory CD45RA+ cells. Assay: immunoSEQ multiplex PCR; the TCRdb copy retains only in-frame clones and omits some. The sample contains about 680,000 clones, about 92% of which appear only once. The sample comprised naive CD8+ T cells sorted from blood. The origin of the receptors is a man aged 25-40 years in good health.

The CDR3 region is CASSPGGLAYSYEQYF. DNA of the CDR3: TGTGCCAGCAGCCCAGGGGGACTAGCGTACTCCTACGAGCAGTACTTC. V gene TRBV7-2 combines with J gene TRBJ2-7, with TRBD2 identical over 10 bases. The CDR3 contains 16 residues. The J segment lost 0 bases and the V segment lost 5 bases, leaving 7 bases of the junction unmatched. Germline loops: CDR1 SGHTA, CDR2 FQGNSA.

The chain recombines TRBV28 with TRBJ2-1; 9 bases are a match to TRBD2. This CDR3 is built from 16 residues. The V and J ends lost 7 bases and 6 bases, in that order; junction bases with no gene match: 13. Per germline, CDR1 MDHEN and CDR2 SYDVKM. The chain's CDR3 is CASTSGAGGRVNEQFF. As DNA, the CDR3 is TGTGCCAGCACCTCGGGAGCGGGAGGAAGGGTCAATGAGCAGTTCTTC.

The V call is TRBV11-2, the J call TRBJ2-1; either TRBD1 or TRBD2 may supply D (5 bases each). Trimming cost V 1 base and J 8 bases, with 21 bases left between them. From germline, CDR1 is SGHAT and CDR2 FQNNGV. This CDR3 is 17 amino acids long. The CDR3 region is CASSLGGQWDPQDEQFF. DNA of the CDR3: TGTGCCAGCAGCTTAGGAGGGCAGTGGGACCCCCAGGATGAGCAGTTCTTC.

For this clone: The junction differs from germline at one of its ends, possibly a read error. CDR3 coding DNA: TGTGCTAGCAGCTTAGCTGACTCCGGGGGCGGGACCCAGTACTTC. Translated, it gives CASSLADSGGGTQYF. The chain links TRBV7-7 to TRBJ2-5; D possibly matches TRBD1 or TRBD2 (6 bases each). Germline V gene data show CDR1 as SSHAT and CDR2 as FNYEAQ (reference sequence). The CDR3 contains 15 residues.

This clone came up a few times. The V gene is TRBV6-6, the J gene TRBJ2-2, with a possible D match to TRBD2 (5 bases). Germline V gene data show CDR1 as MNHNY and CDR2 as SVGAGI (reference sequence). V was pared by 8 bases and J by 5 bases, with 12 bases between. The CDR3 is made up of 13 amino acids. CDR3 bases: TGTGCCAGCGAGGACGGAGGTACCGGGGAGCTGTTTTTT. Its translation is CASEDGGTGELFF.

This chain uses TRBV5-1 with TRBJ1-1; a weak D match, TRBD1 (5 bases). The germline CDR1 and CDR2 sequences are SGHRS and YFSETQ. Trimming removed 7 bases from V and 0 bases from J, with 16 bases in between. CDR3 size: 15 residues. This CDR3 reads CASRPWGDLNTEAFF. The DNA of the CDR3 is TGCGCCAGCCGACCGTGGGGGGATTTGAACACTGAAGCTTTCTTT.

J is TRBJ2-5 and V is TRBV10-2, with TRBD2 matching over 13 bases. The CDR3 has 15 residues. From germline, CDR1 is WSHSY and CDR2 SAAADI. J was trimmed by 7 bases and V by 6 bases; bases with no gene match: 8. Written as DNA, the CDR3 is TGCGCCAGCAGATCCGGGACTAGCGGGGTCCGGACCCAGTACTTC. Translation gives CASRSGTSGVRTQYF.

The CDR3 coding sequence is TGTGCCAGCAGCAAAGGGCGCAGGGGGCTCTTGACTGAAGCTTTCTTT. Amino acid sequence: CASSKGRRGLLTEAFF. The genes are TRBV7-6 and TRBJ1-1; 8 bases are a match to TRBD1. Germline assignment: CDR1 SGHVS and CDR2 FNYEAQ. V shed 5 bases and J 5 bases; nucleotides not matched to a gene: 13. The CDR3 is 16 amino acids.

This sequence joins TRBV27 and TRBJ2-1; D gene ambiguous. Deletions cut 5 bases from V and 2 bases from J, with 13 bases between. Germline V CDR1 and CDR2: MNHEY, SMNVEV (reference sequence). The CDR3 totals 15 residues. CDR3 DNA: TGTGCCAGCAGTGCCCTTTGGGCCCCCTACAATGAGCAGTTCTTC. This sequence encodes CASSALWAPYNEQFF.

The V and J genes are TRBV27 and TRBJ1-2; no firm D call. Germline loops: CDR1 MNHEY, CDR2 SMNVEV (reference sequence). With 5 bases removed from V and 4 bases from J, the gap between germline ends came to 20 bases. The CDR3 is made up of 16 amino acids. The CDR3 nucleotides read TGTGCCAGCAGTCCGAGCTATGGCGATACAATCTATGGCTACACCTTC. Translating gives CASSPSYGDTIYGYTF.

The rearrangement uses TRBV7-2 and TRBJ2-5; weak D call: TRBD2 (5 bases). Germline V gene sequence: CDR1 SGHTA, CDR2 FQGNSA. CDR3 length: 16 residues. The V end was cut by 3 bases, the J end by 0 bases, with 14 bases between. The CDR3, as DNA: TGTGCCAGCAGCTTGCCCCTAGCCCAGTACCAAGAGACCCAGTACTTC. It specifies CASSLPLAQYQETQYF.

This chain joins TRBV5-1 and TRBJ2-1, with D tentatively TRBD1 (5 bases). Trimming removed 4 bases from V and 3 bases from J, with 20 bases in between. CDR1 and CDR2 (germline): SGHRS, YFSETQ. CDR3 length: 17 amino acids. The CDR3 sequence is CASSPRQFPAYYNEQFF. CDR3 sequence (DNA): TGCGCCAGCAGCCCACGACAGTTTCCTGCATACTACAATGAGCAGTTCTTC.

This chain joins TRBV2 and TRBJ1-2; D gene unclear. This CDR3 has 14 residues. Germline lookup yields CDR1 SNHLY and CDR2 FYNNEI. Trimming removed 10 bases at V and 5 bases at J, with 20 bases between. The CDR3 DNA sequence: TGTGCCACTACCGACGGCGGCAGATTATATGGCTACACCTTC. As protein: CATTDGGRLYGYTF.

The genes are TRBV7-9 and TRBJ2-1; TRBD1 matches at 9 bases. Germline values: CDR1 SEHNR, CDR2 FQNEAQ (reference sequence). V gave up 6 bases and J gave up 2 bases; unmatched junction bases: 8. The CDR3 is 16 amino acids. Written as DNA, the CDR3 is TGTGCCAGCAGAGGACAGGGGCAGCGGACCTACAATGAGCAGTTCTTC. Translating it yields CASRGQGQRTYNEQFF.

The rearrangement links TRBV27 to TRBJ2-3; the match to TRBD2 covers 8 bases. The J segment lost 2 bases and the V segment lost 8 bases, leaving 9 bases of the junction unmatched. Germline V CDR1 and CDR2: MNHEY, SMNVEV (reference sequence). The CDR3 covers 15 residues. The CDR3 region is CASAPELADTDTQYF. The CDR3 DNA reads as TGTGCCAGCGCACCAGAACTAGCGGACACAGATACGCAGTATTTT.

The chain links TRBV6-5 to TRBJ2-7; 7 bases map to TRBD1. The CDR3 runs to 13 residues. J was trimmed by 3 bases and V by 6 bases; bases with no gene match: 5. Germline lookup yields CDR1 MNHEY and CDR2 SVGAGI. The CDR3 protein is CASSRTGFYEQYF. The CDR3 nucleotides read TGTGCCAGCAGCCGGACAGGCTTCTACGAGCAGTACTTC.

This sequence joins TRBV15 and TRBJ2-2, with D unclear. Germline-derived CDR1 and CDR2 are LNHNV and YYDKDF (reference sequence). This CDR3 comprises 14 residues. Trimming cost V 3 bases and J 5 bases, with 10 bases left between them. In nucleotides, the CDR3 is TGTGCCACCAGCAGGGGAAGGGATACCGGGGAGCTGTTTTTT. It yields the protein CATSRGRDTGELFF.